This T cell receptor (beta chain) was profiled in a study of OX40 agonist ivuxolimab in advanced cancers. Concerning the study at large: Ivuxolimab, which targeted the costimulatory receptor OX40 (CD134), was an agonistic, fully human IgG2 monoclonal antibody. Among the roughly 52 dose-escalation patients, some 19 had hepatocellular carcinoma, some 15 melanoma, 9 renal cell carcinoma and 9 head and neck cancer. The paper covers the monotherapy dose-escalation part of the phase I ivuxolimab trial, which included N ≈ 50 patients. Partial responses occurred in three dose-escalation patients: two with cutaneous melanoma and one with hepatocellular carcinoma. The point of sequencing TCRbeta in the periphery was to test whether ivuxolimab changed TCR sequence diversity and drove clonal T-cell expansion. Intravenous ivuxolimab was administered to patients every 2 weeks at six dose levels: 0.01, 0.1, 0.3, 1.5, 3 and 10 mg/kg. Patients were allowed to have had prior anti-PD-1, anti-PD-L1 or anti-CTLA-4 therapy, and around 40% of the dose-escalation patients had previously received checkpoint inhibitors. A male proportion of almost 85% and a mean age of around 60 years, ranging from about 23 to 90, were recorded for the dose-escalation cohort.

To sequence the TCRbeta CDR3 region, genomic DNA was isolated from the sorted cells. TCRbeta CDR3 regions were sequenced using the immunoSEQ Assay. Sourced from immuneACCESS, this table was stored by TCRdb with only in-frame sequences that have V and J called. A share of the clones is absent; for the studies checked, an unresolved V gene accounts for under half, and the remainder has no known explanation. The sample table shows more than 30,000 clones, and about 81% are seen once. Roughly 20% of the sample goes to the ten largest clones. Trimmed from V: 5 bases; trimmed from J: 2 bases; junction bases lacking a gene match: 6. CDR1 and CDR2 (MNHEY, SVGAGI) derive from the germline V gene. The CDR3 contains 14 residues, cysteine and phenylalanine counted. The read is trimmed to its CDR3 DNA, 42 bases read in frame from base 1. Patients with autoimmune disease history or receiving systemic immunosuppression were excluded from the trial. Peripheral blood for TCR sequencing was collected from all dose cohorts at baseline, on cycle 4 day 1, and on cycle 7 day 1. The samples were taken from a phase I, first-in-human, multicenter, open-label dose-escalation trial of ivuxolimab. Adults with locally advanced or metastatic head and neck squamous cell, hepatocellular, melanoma or renal cell carcinoma were enrolled in the trial. Before TCR sequencing, CD4+ and CD8+ T cells were separately sorted from peripheral blood.

Findings and caveats that apply to the study as a whole: The antigen specificity of the peripheral T cells that underwent clonal expansion was not determined. At doses from 0.1 to 3.0 mg/kg, clonal expansion was seen in both CD4+ and CD8+ blood T cells between baseline and week 6. In partial responders in the 0.1-3.0 mg/kg groups, normalized peripheral clonal expansion was found to be among the lowest, especially among CD8+ T cells. Low levels of normalized T-cell clonal expansion were also shown by some nonresponding patients. After ivuxolimab, CD8+ T cells had more expanded clones than CD4+ T cells on average.

About this clone: Its antigen is not yet known. No base quality information exists; no much larger clone differs at one position.

This chain joins TRBV6-5 to TRBJ2-7; 7 bases in the junction line up with TRBD2. Sequenced material: CD4+ or CD8+ T cells sorted from blood, taken in a trial of the OX40 agonist ivuxolimab. This TCR derives from an adult with an advanced solid tumor such as melanoma, head and neck, liver or kidney cancer. At the DNA level, the sequence is TGTGCCAGCAGTCCCCAGGGAGGGGCCTACGAGCAGTACTTC. This sequence encodes CASSPQGGAYEQYF.